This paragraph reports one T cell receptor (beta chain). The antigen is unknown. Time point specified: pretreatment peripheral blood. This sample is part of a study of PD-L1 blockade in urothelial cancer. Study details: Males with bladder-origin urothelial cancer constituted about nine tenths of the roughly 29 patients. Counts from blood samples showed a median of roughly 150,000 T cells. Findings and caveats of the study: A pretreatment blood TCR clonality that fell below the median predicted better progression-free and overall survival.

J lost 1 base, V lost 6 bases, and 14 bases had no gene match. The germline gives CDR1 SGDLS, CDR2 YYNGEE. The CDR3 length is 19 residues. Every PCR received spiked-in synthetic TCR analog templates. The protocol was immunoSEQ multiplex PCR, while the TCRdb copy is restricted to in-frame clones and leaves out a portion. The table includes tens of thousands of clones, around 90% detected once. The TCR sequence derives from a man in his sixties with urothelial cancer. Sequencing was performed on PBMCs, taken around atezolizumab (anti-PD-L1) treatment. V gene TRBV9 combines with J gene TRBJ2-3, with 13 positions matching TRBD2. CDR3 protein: CASTRTSGSLAKGTDTQYF. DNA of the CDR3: TGTGCCAGCACTAGGACTAGCGGGAGTCTTGCGAAGGGCACAGATACGCAGTATTTT.